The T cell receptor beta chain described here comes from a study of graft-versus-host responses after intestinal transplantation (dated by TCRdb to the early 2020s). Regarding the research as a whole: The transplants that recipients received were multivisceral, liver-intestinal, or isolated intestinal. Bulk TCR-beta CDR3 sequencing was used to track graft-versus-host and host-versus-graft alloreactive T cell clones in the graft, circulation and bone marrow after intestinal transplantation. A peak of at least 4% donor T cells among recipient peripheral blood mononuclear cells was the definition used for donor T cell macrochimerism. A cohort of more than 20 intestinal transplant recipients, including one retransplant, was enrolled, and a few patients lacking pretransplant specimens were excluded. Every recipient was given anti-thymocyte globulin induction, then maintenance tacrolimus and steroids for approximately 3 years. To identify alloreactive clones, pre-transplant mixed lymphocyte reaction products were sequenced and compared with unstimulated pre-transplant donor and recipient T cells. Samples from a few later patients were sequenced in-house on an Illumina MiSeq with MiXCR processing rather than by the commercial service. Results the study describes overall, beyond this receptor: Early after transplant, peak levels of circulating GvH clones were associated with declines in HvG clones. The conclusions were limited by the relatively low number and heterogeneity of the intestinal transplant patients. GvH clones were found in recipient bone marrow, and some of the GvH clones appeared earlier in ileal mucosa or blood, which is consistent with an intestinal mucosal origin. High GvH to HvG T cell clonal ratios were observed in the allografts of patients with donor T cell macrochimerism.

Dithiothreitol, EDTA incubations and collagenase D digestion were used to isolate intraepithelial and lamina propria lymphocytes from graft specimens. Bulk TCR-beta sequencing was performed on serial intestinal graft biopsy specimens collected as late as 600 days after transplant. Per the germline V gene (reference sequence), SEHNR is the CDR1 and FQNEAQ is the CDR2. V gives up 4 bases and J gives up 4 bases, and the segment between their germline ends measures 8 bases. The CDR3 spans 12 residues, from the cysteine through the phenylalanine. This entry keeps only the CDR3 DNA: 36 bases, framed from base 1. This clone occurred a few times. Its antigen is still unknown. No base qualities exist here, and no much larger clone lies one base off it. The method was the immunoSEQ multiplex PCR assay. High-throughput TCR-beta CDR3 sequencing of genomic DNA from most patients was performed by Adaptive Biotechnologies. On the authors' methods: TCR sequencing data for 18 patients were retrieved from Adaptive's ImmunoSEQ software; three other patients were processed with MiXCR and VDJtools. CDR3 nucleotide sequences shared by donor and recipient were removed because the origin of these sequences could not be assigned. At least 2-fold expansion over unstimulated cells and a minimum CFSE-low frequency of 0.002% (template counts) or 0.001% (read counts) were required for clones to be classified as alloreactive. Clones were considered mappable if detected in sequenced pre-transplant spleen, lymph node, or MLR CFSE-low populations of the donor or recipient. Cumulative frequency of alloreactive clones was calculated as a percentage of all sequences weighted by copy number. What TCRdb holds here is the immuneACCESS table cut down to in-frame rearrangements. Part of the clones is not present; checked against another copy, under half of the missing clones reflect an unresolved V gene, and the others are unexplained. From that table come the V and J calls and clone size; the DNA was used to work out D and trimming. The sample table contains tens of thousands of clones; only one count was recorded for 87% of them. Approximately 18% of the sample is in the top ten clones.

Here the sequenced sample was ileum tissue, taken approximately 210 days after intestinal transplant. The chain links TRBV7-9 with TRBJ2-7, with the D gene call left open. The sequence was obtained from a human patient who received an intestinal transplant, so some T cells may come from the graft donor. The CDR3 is CASSWAGYEQYF. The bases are TGTGCCAGCAGCTGGGCAGGATACGAGCAGTACTTC.